This TCR beta chain was profiled in a study of cytomegalovirus exposure and HLA in healthy donors. A multiplex PCR was run with 60 Vbeta primers and 13 Jbeta primers. The method was immunoSEQ multiplex PCR; TCRdb's version includes in-frame clones alone and lacks a portion of them. The repertoire holds 120,000 to 150,000 clones, with around 75% as singletons. Germline V gene sequence: CDR1 LGHNT, CDR2 FRNRAP. Trimming took off 1 base at V and 6 bases at J, with 2 bases between the two ends. The CDR3 extends over 11 amino acids. This sequence was found in a man between 40 and 49 years old in good health and CMV-seronegative. The V and J genes are TRBV12-5 and TRBJ2-3; D gene ambiguous. Sequenced: PBMCs. CDR3 coding DNA: TGTGCTAGTGGTTTGGCGGATACGCAGTATTTT. It encodes CASGLADTQYF.